These 3 T cell receptor beta chains originate from one sample sequenced in a study of blood T cells in healthy people across ages (dated by TCRdb to between 2014 and 2016). Library preparation was by 5' RACE. The sequencer was an Illumina HiSeq 2500. A second PCR of roughly 7 to 11 cycles was run with a J-beta primer mix and a sample-barcoded 5' primer. TCRdb reanalyzed the raw reads on its own, using fastp at Q25 for trimming and MiXCR for clone calling, and kept in-frame beta chains. Rows merge per CDR3 protein into single entries with the most common DNA and genes. In all, the sample holds approximately 800,000 distinct CDR3 sequences, and 46% of those were seen once. Jointly, the top ten make up around a sixth of the sample. The specimen sequenced was blood. These receptors originate from an elderly man in good health.

This rearrangement joins TRBV2 to TRBJ2-3; 11 bases are a match to TRBD2. The CDR3 is 16 amino acids. With V trimmed by 2 bases and J by 0 bases, 1 base remained unmatched. Germline loops: CDR1 SNHLY, CDR2 FYNNEI. The CDR3 region is CASSERTSGSTDTQYF. CDR3 sequence (DNA): TGTGCCAGCAGTGAAAGGACTAGCGGGAGCACAGATACGCAGTATTTT.

The rearrangement joins TRBV18 to TRBJ2-1, with 9 bases fitting TRBD2. The germline gives CDR1 KGHSH, CDR2 LQKENI. V trimming: 0 bases; J trimming: 8 bases; junction bases outside the gene matches: 2. CDR3 size: 14 residues. The CDR3 spells CASSPPGLAHEQFF. The CDR3 nucleotides are TGTGCCAGCTCACCACCGGGACTAGCTCATGAGCAGTTCTTC.

The rearrangement links TRBV10-2 to TRBJ2-5, with D possibly TRBD2 on 5 matching bases. The J call may be mistaken, given a closer DNA end match to TRBJ2-7. The CDR3 runs to 13 residues. The germline V gene has CDR1 WSHSY and CDR2 SAAADI. The CDR3 loop reads CASSRRRLPEQYF. Written as DNA, the CDR3 is TGCGCCAGCAGTAGGAGGCGTCTCCCCGAGCAGTACTTC.